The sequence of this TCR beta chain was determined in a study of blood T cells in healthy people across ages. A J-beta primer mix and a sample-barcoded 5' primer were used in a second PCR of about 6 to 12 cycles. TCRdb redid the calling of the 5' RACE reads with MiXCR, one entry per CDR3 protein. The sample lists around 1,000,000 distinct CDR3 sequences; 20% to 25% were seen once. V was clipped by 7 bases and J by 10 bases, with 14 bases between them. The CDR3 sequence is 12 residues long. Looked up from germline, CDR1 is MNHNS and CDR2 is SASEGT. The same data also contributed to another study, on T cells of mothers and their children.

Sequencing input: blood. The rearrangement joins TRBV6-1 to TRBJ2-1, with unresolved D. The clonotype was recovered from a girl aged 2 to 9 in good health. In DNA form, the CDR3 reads TGTGCCAGCACCGAGAACCGGCCCGAGCAGTTCTTC. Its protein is CASTENRPEQFF.